These 13 T cell receptor beta chains share one sample of origin, sequenced in a study of CD8 T cells in Susac syndrome. A quantity of about 0.45 to 1 ug RNA underwent reverse transcription using random hexamers. From the immunoSEQ multiplex PCR reads, TCRdb called clonotypes with MiXCR, one entry per CDR3 protein. The table records under 350,000 distinct CDR3 sequences, 92% of them present only once. The sample comprised CD4+ T cells from PBMCs. Source of these receptors: a human donor with multiple sclerosis.

The chain is built from TRBV6-6 and TRBJ1-3; D is unresolved. Germline values: CDR1 MNHNY, CDR2 SVGAGI (reference sequence). This CDR3 comprises 14 residues. V lost 6 bases, J lost 2 bases, and 11 bases lay in between. CDR3 sequence: CASSLGIAGNTIYF. The DNA of the CDR3 is TGTGCCAGCAGCCTTGGGATAGCTGGAAACACCATATATTTT.

The rearrangement links TRBV20-1 to TRBJ1-4, with 7 bases that match TRBD1. CDR1 is DFQATT, CDR2 SNEGSKA, per germline (reference sequence). After removal of 4 bases from V and 8 bases from J, the junction contained 16 bases not matched to a gene. CDR3 length: 16 amino acids. The CDR3 protein is CSATGGRREGGEKLFF. The CDR3 nucleotides read TGCAGTGCTACAGGGGGTCGGAGGGAAGGTGGAGAAAAACTGTTTTTT.

This clonotype occurred once. The chain links TRBV12-3 or TRBV12-4 to TRBJ2-5; TRBD2 aligns across 11 bases. V lost 3 bases and J lost 2; bases outside the gene matches: 5. The CDR3 extends over 16 amino acids. In DNA, the CDR3 is TGTGCCAGCAGTTTTGGTAGCGGGGGGGTACAAGAGACCCAGTACTTC. As protein: CASSFGSGGVQETQYF.

This chain links TRBV10-3 with TRBJ2-3, with D perhaps given as TRBD1 or TRBD2 (5 bases each). V lost 9 bases and J 2 bases, leaving 9 bases between the germline ends. The length of the CDR3 is 12 residues. Germline loops: CDR1 ENHRY, CDR2 SYGVKD. CDR3 protein: CAMGENTDTQYF. Here the CDR3 DNA reads TGTGCCATGGGGGAAAACACAGATACGCAGTATTTT.

This sequence joins TRBV3-1 and TRBJ1-5; D is perhaps TRBD1 (6 bases). Germline V lookup: CDR1 LGHDT, CDR2 YNNKEL (reference sequence). With 1 base removed from V and 3 bases from J, the gap between germline ends came to 7 bases. The length of the CDR3 is 14 residues. CDR3 residues: CASSQGQDNQPQHF. CDR3 in DNA: TGTGCCAGCAGCCAAGGACAGGACAATCAGCCCCAGCATTTT.

The chain joins TRBV7-3 to TRBJ2-2; TRBD2 aligns across 9 bases. The ends lost 3 bases at V and 4 bases at J; junction bases unmatched: 3. Germline lookup yields CDR1 SGHTA and CDR2 FQGTGA. This CDR3 contains 15 residues. The CDR3 DNA reads as TGTGCCAGCAGCTTCGCGGGGGGGCCCACCGGGGAGCTGTTTTTT. This codes for CASSFAGGPTGELFF.

The chain recombines TRBV25-1 with TRBJ1-1; D is unclear. V was trimmed by 4 bases and J by 0 bases, leaving 12 bases between them. CDR1 MGHDK and CDR2 SYGVNS come from the germline V gene. The CDR3 runs to 15 residues. The CDR3 region has the DNA TGTGCCAGCAGTGGTTCTTCGGGGATGAACACTGAAGCTTTCTTT. It specifies CASSGSSGMNTEAFF. The full variable domain, rest sourced from reference TRBV25-1 and TRBJ1-1, is EADIYQTPRYLVIGTGKKITLECSQTMGHDKMYWYQQDPGMELHLIHYSYGVNSTEKGDLSSESTVSRIRTEHFPLTLESARPSHTSQYLCASSGSSGMNTEAFFGQGTRLTVV.

The gene calls are TRBV4-1 and TRBJ2-7; 7 positions agree with TRBD1. The CDR3 covers 14 residues. Germline CDR1 and CDR2: MGHRA and YSYEKL. J gave up 3 bases and V 4 bases, and 6 bases lay outside the gene matches. CDR3 amino acids: CASSPTDRNYEQYF. The CDR3 DNA follows: TGCGCCAGCAGCCCGACGGACAGGAACTACGAGCAGTACTTC.

This chain links TRBV7-9 with TRBJ1-1; D not certain. Germline V gives CDR1 SEHNR, CDR2 FQNEAQ (reference sequence). CDR3 length: 14 amino acids. V was clipped by 2 bases and J by 1 base, with 8 bases between them. DNA for the CDR3: TGTGCCAGCAGCTTAATACACCCGAACACTGAAGCTTTCTTT. Its translation is CASSLIHPNTEAFF.

This chain uses TRBV7-9 with TRBJ2-7, with D perhaps TRBD1 (5 bases). Germline loops: CDR1 SEHNR, CDR2 FQNEAQ (reference sequence). Trimming cost V 2 bases and J 9 bases, with 20 bases left between them. The CDR3 runs 15 residues. This CDR3 is CASSLSSTGQTRQYF. The CDR3 DNA reads as TGTGCCAGCAGCTTAAGCTCTACAGGCCAAACCCGGCAGTACTTC.

V gene TRBV6-6 combines with J gene TRBJ2-2; TRBD2 agrees at 8 bases. The germline CDR1 and CDR2 sequences are MNHNY and SVGAGI (reference sequence). V shed 5 bases and J 5 bases; nucleotides not matched to a gene: 10. The CDR3 runs to 16 residues. CDR3 DNA sequence: TGTGCCAGCAGTCCGAGCGGGAGAAGCAAGACCGGGGAGCTGTTTTTT. Translation gives CASSPSGRSKTGELFF.

This clonotype was detected only once. An end of the junction does not agree with germline; a read error may underlie this. This rearrangement joins TRBV7-7 to TRBJ2-2; D remains unclear. This CDR3 contains 13 residues. Germline V gives CDR1 SSHAT, CDR2 FNYEAQ (reference sequence). The CDR3 DNA sequence: TGTGCTAGCAGCTTGGACCGGTATGGGGAGCTGTTTTTT. Protein sequence: CASSLDRYGELFF.

This rearrangement joins TRBV6-2 or TRBV6-3 to TRBJ2-7, with 9 nucleotides matching TRBD1. The CDR3 is 16 residues long. Trimming removed 6 bases from V and 1 base from J; junction bases left unmatched: 10. Germline V gives CDR1 MNHEY, CDR2 SVGEGT. DNA for the CDR3: TGTGCCAGCAGCCTGGGGGGGACAGGGAAATCCTACGAGCAGTACTTC. Translated: CASSLGGTGKSYEQYF.